These 27 T cell receptor beta chains came from one sample sequenced in a study of vaccination effects on CD4 cells after COVID-19. Repertoires were generated with immunoSEQ multiplex PCR, while TCRdb's copy carries only in-frame clones and drops some. Counted here are 35,000 to 40,000 clones, 65% to 75% occurring once; the ten biggest clones make up about 3%. Subsequent to a culture period of 10 to 11 days, CD4+ T cells were isolated. Their cognate antigens are unknown. This specimen consisted of CD4+ T cells from PBMCs cultured without peptide, obtained before COVID-19 vaccination. All receptors derive from a human donor who received a COVID-19 vaccine.

This rearrangement joins TRBV7-6 to TRBJ2-7; the D gene could be TRBD1 or TRBD2 (5 bases each). The V gene's germline CDR1 is SGHVS and CDR2 FNYEAQ. Trimming left V 5 bases short and J 2 bases short, with 19 bases between. This CDR3 comprises 16 residues. CDR3 loop: CASSPTPGTGPYEQYF. CDR3 sequence (DNA): TGTGCCAGCAGCCCAACTCCCGGGACGGGGCCCTACGAGCAGTACTTC.

This chain connects TRBV28 to TRBJ2-1, with TRBD1 as a possible D gene (5 bases). This CDR3 comprises 18 residues. In germline, CDR1 is MDHEN, CDR2 SYDVKM. V lost 2 bases and J lost 1, with 18 bases in between. CDR3 DNA: TGTGCCAGCAGTTTAGGTAGGGGATATAGTAGGTCCTACAATGAGCAGTTCTTC. Translating it yields CASSLGRGYSRSYNEQFF. Filled out from reference TRBV28 and TRBJ2-1, the complete variable domain reads DVKVTQSSRYLVKRTGEKVFLECVQDMDHENMFWYRQDPGLGLRLIYFSYDVKMKEKGDIPEGYSVSREKKERFSLILESASTNQTSMYLCASSLGRGYSRSYNEQFFGPGTRLTVL.

This clone was counted between two and nine times. V is TRBV6-5 and J is TRBJ1-5; no reliable D call. The CDR3 totals 14 residues. V lost 2 bases, J lost 4 bases, and 9 bases lay in between. Germline V gene lookup returns CDR1 MNHEY and CDR2 SVGAGI. The CDR3 nucleotides read TGTGCCAGCAGTTACATGGGCCGGAATCAGCCCCAGCATTTT. Amino acid sequence: CASSYMGRNQPQHF.

This chain links TRBV7-2 with TRBJ2-4; 11 nucleotides line up with TRBD2. This CDR3 is 14 amino acids long. Per germline, CDR1 SGHTA and CDR2 FQGNSA. Trimming at V came to 1 base and at J to 9 bases, leaving 2 bases not matched to a gene. The chain's CDR3 is CASSLELAGVIQYF. The CDR3 DNA is TGTGCCAGCAGCTTAGAACTAGCGGGGGTCATTCAGTACTTC.

The V gene is TRBV5-1, the J gene TRBJ2-3; 9 nucleotides match TRBD1. Germline CDR1 is SGHRS and CDR2 is YFSETQ. CDR3 length: 15 amino acids. The V gene end was trimmed by 5 bases and the J gene end by 1 base; junction bases not matched to a gene: 5. CDR3 nucleotides: TGCGCCAGCAGTCAGGGACAGGGAGGCACAGATACGCAGTATTTT. This sequence encodes CASSQGQGGTDTQYF.

The chain combines TRBV10-3 with TRBJ1-5; D gene unclear. This CDR3 contains 17 residues. Germline loops: CDR1 ENHRY, CDR2 SYGVKD. The ends were cut back, 0 bases at V and 0 bases at J, with 12 bases in the middle. As DNA, the CDR3 is TGTGCCATCAGTGAGTCTGCAGCTTCCCTTAGCAATCAGCCCCAGCATTTT. This sequence encodes CAISESAASLSNQPQHF.

The V call is TRBV6-1, the J call TRBJ1-2, with D perhaps TRBD1 (6 bases). V shed 3 bases and J shed 8 bases, with 10 bases lying between them. Germline V gives CDR1 MNHNS, CDR2 SASEGT. This CDR3 is 12 amino acids long. The CDR3 nucleotides are TGTGCCAGCAGTGAGGGGGCAGGAGGCTACACCTTC. Amino acids: CASSEGAGGYTF.

This clone was counted between two and nine times. The rearrangement joins TRBV27 to TRBJ2-7; 9 bases map to TRBD1. The V gene's germline CDR1 is MNHEY and CDR2 SMNVEV (reference sequence). V was pared by 5 bases and J by 2 bases, with 4 bases of the junction left unmatched. There are 14 residues in the CDR3. CDR3 nucleotide sequence: TGTGCCAGCAGTACGCGACAGGGGGCCTACGAGCAGTACTTC. Protein: CASSTRQGAYEQYF.

This clone was counted a single time. V is TRBV18 and J is TRBJ1-6, with D unclear. V gave up 4 bases and J gave up 8 bases, with 9 bases separating them. The CDR3 has 13 residues. Germline V gives CDR1 KGHSH, CDR2 LQKENI. In nucleotides, the CDR3 is TGTGCCAGCTCACGGTCCGGAGATTCACCCCTCCACTTT. Protein: CASSRSGDSPLHF.

The rearrangement joins TRBV5-4 to TRBJ2-1; D is unclear. CDR3 size: 11 residues. With 5 bases removed from V and 4 bases from J, the gap between germline ends came to 4 bases. Germline-derived CDR1 and CDR2 are SGHNT and YYREEE (reference sequence). The CDR3 spells CASRLYNEQFF. The CDR3 region has the DNA TGTGCCAGCAGGTTGTACAATGAGCAGTTCTTC.

This sequence joins TRBV18 and TRBJ2-5; weak D call: TRBD2 (5 bases). The CDR3 totals 12 residues. The germline V gene has CDR1 KGHSH and CDR2 LQKENI. V was shortened by 6 bases and J by 5 bases, with 10 bases between the two germline ends. CDR3 loop: CASSGTGETQYF. CDR3 bases: TGTGCCAGCTCGGGTACGGGGGAGACCCAGTACTTC.

The chain employs TRBV7-9 and TRBJ2-3, with 8 nucleotides matching TRBD1. Losses at the gene ends were 1 base for V and 1 base for J; bases not matched to a gene: 7. The CDR3 length is 17 residues. Germline loops: CDR1 SEHNR, CDR2 FQNEAQ (reference sequence). CDR3 in DNA: TGTGCCAGCAGCTTAGGGGTATCGGGACAGGGCACAGATACGCAGTATTTT. It is translated as CASSLGVSGQGTDTQYF.

This chain links TRBV9 with TRBJ2-3, with D possibly called TRBD1 or TRBD2 (5 bases each). This CDR3 has 14 residues. Trimming pared 3 bases from V and 6 bases from J, leaving 14 bases between. Germline-derived CDR1 and CDR2 are SGDLS and YYNGEE. CDR3 sequence (DNA): TGTGCCAGCAGCGCGGGGCTCACCTGGGATACGCAGTATTTT. Its translation is CASSAGLTWDTQYF.

The rearrangement links TRBV29-1 to TRBJ2-1; a weak D match, TRBD1 (6 bases). Trimming shortened V by 7 bases and J by 9 bases, and 16 bases separated the two germline ends. The CDR3 has 12 amino acids. In germline, CDR1 is SQVTM, CDR2 ANQGSEA. The CDR3 DNA reads TGCAGCGCCGCACAGGGATTGGGTGAGCAGTTCTTC. This gives the protein CSAAQGLGEQFF.

In its sample, this clone is medium-sized. The chain is built from TRBV7-2 and TRBJ1-3, with 7 bases that match TRBD1. CDR1 SGHTA and CDR2 FQGNSA come from the germline V gene. The V and J ends lost 4 bases and 12 bases, in that order; junction bases with no gene match: 9. The CDR3 sequence is 13 residues long. The CDR3 protein is CASSYRQGPFIYF. The CDR3 DNA reads TGTGCCAGCAGCTACCGACAGGGACCCTTCATATATTTT.

The J gene is TRBJ2-5, the V gene TRBV9, with 9 bases identical to TRBD2. The V segment lost 3 bases and the J segment 4 bases; nucleotides outside the gene matches: 7. Looked up from germline, CDR1 is SGDLS and CDR2 is YYNGEE. The CDR3 runs to 15 residues. CDR3 residues: CASSGTSGWAETQYF. The CDR3 bases are TGTGCCAGCAGCGGAACTAGCGGGTGGGCAGAGACCCAGTACTTC.

CDR3 amino acids: CASRGTQNTGELFF. The CDR3 nucleotides are TGTGCCAGCAGAGGTACCCAGAACACCGGGGAGCTGTTTTTT. V is TRBV5-4 and J is TRBJ2-2, with D hard to call. Germline-derived CDR1 and CDR2 are SGHNT and YYREEE (reference sequence). The CDR3 spans 14 residues. Trimming left V 5 bases short and J 1 base short, with 9 bases between.

The V call is TRBV10-3, the J call TRBJ1-2; perhaps TRBD1 as D (5 bases). Deletions cut 4 bases from V and 5 bases from J, with 17 bases between. The germline V gene encodes CDR1 ENHRY and CDR2 SYGVKD. The CDR3 spans 15 residues. The CDR3, as DNA: TGTGCCATCAGTGGGCCGGGGGGAGCGGATTATGGCTACACCTTC. This encodes CAISGPGGADYGYTF.

The chain links TRBV5-4 to TRBJ2-3, with a possible D match to TRBD1 (5 bases). CDR3 length: 13 amino acids. Per germline, CDR1 SGHNT and CDR2 YYREEE (reference sequence). Deletions cut 0 bases from V and 6 bases from J, with 8 bases between. CDR3 sequence (DNA): TGTGCCAGCAGCTTGGATCAGGGCGATACGCAGTATTTT. Amino acids: CASSLDQGDTQYF.

The chain carries TRBV29-1 and TRBJ1-2; TRBD1 aligns across 8 bases. CDR1 is SQVTM, CDR2 ANQGSEA, per germline. The CDR3 spans 13 residues. V was clipped by 7 bases and J by 8 bases; unmatched bases: 12. CDR3 region: CSAEDRDYRGYTF. CDR3 sequence (DNA): TGCAGCGCCGAGGACAGGGATTATCGAGGCTACACCTTC. The variable domain in full, with the rest retrieved from reference TRBV29-1 and TRBJ1-2, is SAVISQKPSRDICQRGTSLTIQCQVDSQVTMMFWYRQQPGQSLTLIATANQGSEATYESGFVIDKFPISRPNLTFSTLTVSNMSPEDSSIYLCSAEDRDYRGYTFGSGTRLTVV.

DNA of the CDR3: TGTGCCAGCAGCTTCGACAGGGGGCCCAACAATGAGCAGTTCTTC. Translating it yields CASSFDRGPNNEQFF. The chain links TRBV7-2 to TRBJ2-1; 10 bases match TRBD1. Germline lookup yields CDR1 SGHTA and CDR2 FQGNSA. The CDR3 covers 15 residues. The V and J ends lost 3 bases and 5 bases, in that order; junction bases with no gene match: 4. The whole variable domain, filled in from reference TRBV7-2 and TRBJ2-1, reads GAGVSQSPSNKVTEKGKDVELRCDPISGHTALYWYRQSLGQGLEFLIYFQGNSAPDKSGLPSDRFSAERTGGSVSTLTIQRTQQEDSAVYLCASSFDRGPNNEQFFGPGTRLTVL.

Within the sample, this clone is medium-sized (0.01 to 0.1%). The J gene is TRBJ2-3, the V gene TRBV7-6; TRBD2 matches at 10 bases. The junction had 4 bases not matched to a gene; V was cut back by 0 bases and J by 4 bases. The CDR3 length is 16 residues. Germline CDR1 and CDR2: SGHVS and FNYEAQ. The CDR3 is CASSLATSGIPDTQYF. CDR3 in DNA: TGTGCCAGCAGCTTAGCTACTAGCGGGATCCCAGATACGCAGTATTTT.

CDR3 DNA: TGTGCCAGCAGGGTGGCCGGCGGAGGGTGGACCGGGGAGCTGTTTTTT. Its translation is CASRVAGGGWTGELFF. The chain uses TRBV5-6 and TRBJ2-2, with D possibly being TRBD2 (6 bases). V was cut by 5 bases and J by 5 bases, with 19 bases left in between. The CDR3 is made up of 16 amino acids. The germline V gene encodes CDR1 SGHDT and CDR2 YYEEEE.

The chain has TRBV12-3 or TRBV12-4 and TRBJ1-2; 9 bases line up with TRBD1. The CDR3 is made up of 12 amino acids. Trimming took 6 bases from V and 9 from J; bases not matched to a gene: 5. The CDR3: CASREDRGRYTF. CDR3 nucleotides: TGTGCCAGCAGGGAGGACAGGGGCCGCTACACCTTC.

The V and J genes are TRBV6-4 and TRBJ2-7, with D possibly being TRBD2 (6 bases). With 3 bases removed from V and 6 bases from J, the gap between germline ends came to 24 bases. This CDR3 has 17 residues. Germline CDR1 MRHNA, CDR2 SNTAGT. CDR3 sequence: CASSDKGSPTVGGEQYF. Written as DNA, the CDR3 is TGTGCCAGCAGTGATAAGGGCAGCCCAACGGTGGGGGGCGAGCAGTACTTC.

The V gene is TRBV29-1, the J gene TRBJ1-6; D unclear. Trimming removed 4 bases at V and 5 bases at J, with 15 bases between. Germline loops: CDR1 SQVTM, CDR2 ANQGSEA. This CDR3 is 15 amino acids long. CDR3: CSVVLPGSNNSPLHF. In nucleotides, the CDR3 is TGCAGCGTTGTACTTCCGGGCAGCAATAATTCACCCCTCCACTTT.

This chain uses TRBV18 with TRBJ1-3; D is unclear. Trimming stripped 1 base from V and 2 bases from J, with 21 bases between. This CDR3 is built from 19 residues. Germline-derived CDR1 and CDR2 are KGHSH and LQKENI. CDR3 nucleotides: TGTGCCAGCTCACCACGGGCTGGCGGAGGATCGGTGGCTGGAAACACCATATATTTT. This translates into CASSPRAGGGSVAGNTIYF. The variable domain in full, completed from reference TRBV18 and TRBJ1-3, reads NAGVMQNPRHLVRRRGQEARLRCSPMKGHSHVYWYRQLPEEGLKFMVYLQKENIIDESGMPKERFSAEFPKEGPSILRIQQVVRGDSAAYFCASSPRAGGGSVAGNTIYFGEGSWLTVV.